Listed below are T cell receptor beta chains from one sample, sequenced in a study of tumor and adjacent non-tumor tissue in lung cancer. MiXCR, applied by TCRdb to the multiplex PCR reads, yields one record per CDR3 protein. The sample carries 75,000 to 80,000 distinct CDR3 sequences, 65% to 90% recorded once. The sample comprised lung tumor tissue. The receptors derive from a woman aged 50 to 65 with non-small cell lung cancer. Both conserved end residues are part of each CDR3. The D gene is left open where the match is weak. Where a row states a size, it is once, few, many or the class of an expanded clone; other rows omit it.

V gene: TRBV5-4
clone size: -
J gene: TRBJ2-1
D gene: -
CDR3 protein: CASSLHSAEYNEQFF
CDR3 DNA: TGTGCCAGCAGCTTGCATAGCGCTGAGTACAATGAGCAGTTCTTC

V gene: TRBV6-2/TRBV6-3
clone size: -
J gene: TRBJ2-1
D gene: -
CDR3 protein: CASSYTDNYNELVF
CDR3 DNA: TGTGCCAGCAGTTACACCGACAATTACAATGAGCTGGTCTTC

V gene: TRBV20-1
clone size: medium-sized
J gene: TRBJ2-7
D gene: -
CDR3 protein: CSARVRDEQYF
CDR3 DNA: TGCAGTGCTAGGGTAAGGGACGAGCAGTACTTC

V gene: TRBV11-2
clone size: -
J gene: TRBJ2-7
D gene: -
CDR3 protein: CASSLSTSSSYEQYF
CDR3 DNA: TGTGCTAGCAGCTTATCTACGAGTTCCTCCTACGAGCAGTACTTC

V gene: TRBV6-2/TRBV6-3
clone size: once
J gene: TRBJ1-2
D gene: -
CDR3 protein: CTNSYFDPYRTTYGYTF
CDR3 DNA: TGTACCAACAGTTATTTCGACCCTTACAGGACTACCTATGGCTACACATTC

V gene: TRBV6-6
clone size: -
J gene: TRBJ2-5
D gene: -
CDR3 protein: CAGSYPGRAEIQYF
CDR3 DNA: TGTGCCGGTAGTTATCCAGGAAGGGCGGAGATCCAGTACTTC

V gene: TRBV6-1
clone size: -
J gene: TRBJ1-3
D gene: -
CDR3 protein: CANSKFSSGNTIYF
CDR3 DNA: TGTGCCAACAGTAAATTTAGTTCTGGAAACACCATATATTTT

V gene: TRBV11-2
clone size: -
J gene: TRBJ2-2
D gene: -
CDR3 protein: CTSRKNWGTGEPFF
CDR3 DNA: TGTACCAGCCGCAAAAACTGGGGCACCGGGGAGCCGTTTTTT

V gene: TRBV20-1
clone size: -
J gene: TRBJ1-1
D gene: -
CDR3 protein: CSALGTFIPEALF
CDR3 DNA: TGCAGTGCCCTAGGAACTTTTATACCTGAAGCTTTATTT

V gene: TRBV11-2
clone size: few
J gene: TRBJ2-1
D gene: -
CDR3 protein: CTSSLGDNEQFF
CDR3 DNA: TGTACCAGCAGCCTAGGGGACAATGAGCAGTTCTTC